The 4 T cell receptor beta chains below all came from one sample that was sequenced in a study of sequential checkpoint blockade in melanoma. The data were produced by immunoSEQ multiplex PCR, yet TCRdb's version contains in-frame clones alone and is incomplete. Altogether around 11,000 clones are present, 76% being singletons, with the ten largest covering roughly 53%. Treatment defined: randomized to nivolumab then ipilimumab (arm A) or the reverse (arm B). Specimen: CD8+ T cells sorted from blood (inferred from file names), collected from a patient given nivolumab and ipilimumab in sequence. The origin of the receptors is a human donor with melanoma.

The chain employs TRBV28 and TRBJ1-3; D call uncertain. V lost 2 bases to trimming and J lost 0 bases, with 11 bases between them. Germline V gives CDR1 MDHEN, CDR2 SYDVKM. The CDR3 loop spans 16 amino acids. The CDR3 DNA sequence: TGTGCCAGCAGTTTAGCGGTCGCTTACTCTGGAAACACCATATATTTT. Translation: CASSLAVAYSGNTIYF.

This clone occurred once. The chain recombines TRBV5-1 with TRBJ2-1; 9 bases align to TRBD2. The J segment lost 9 bases and the V segment lost 1 base, leaving 8 bases of the junction unmatched. Germline CDR1 is SGHRS and CDR2 is YFSETQ. The CDR3 is made up of 15 amino acids. CDR3 in amino acids: CASSLSAGGPVEQFF. CDR3 DNA: TGCGCCAGCAGCTTGTCGGCGGGGGGGCCGGTTGAGCAGTTCTTC. The variable domain in full, completed from reference TRBV5-1 and TRBJ2-1, reads KAGVTQTPRYLIKTRGQQVTLSCSPISGHRSVSWYQQTPGQGLQFLFEYFSETQRNKGNFPGRFSGRQFSNSRSEMNVSTLELGDSALYLCASSLSAGGPVEQFFGPGTRLTVL.

The chain couples TRBV7-2 to TRBJ1-6; 9 positions agree with TRBD1. The CDR3 loop spans 15 amino acids. V was pared by 4 bases and J by 6 bases, with 4 bases of the junction left unmatched. Germline lookup yields CDR1 SGHTA and CDR2 FQGNSA. The CDR3 is CASSSRTGANSPLHF. The CDR3 nucleotides are TGTGCCAGCAGCTCTCGGACAGGGGCTAATTCACCCCTCCACTTT.

CDR3 sequence reads: CAVLRDRGPEDYGYTF. The CDR3 nucleotides are TGTGCCGTACTGAGAGACAGGGGGCCGGAGGACTATGGCTACACCTTC. The chain combines TRBV19 with TRBJ1-2; 10 nucleotides agree with TRBD1. The V gene end was trimmed by 11 bases and the J gene end by 3 bases; junction bases not matched to a gene: 15. Per germline, CDR1 LNHDA and CDR2 SQIVND (reference sequence). This CDR3 comprises 16 residues.